This entry features one T cell receptor (beta chain) sequence. What it binds is unknown. The data are from a study of lymphopenia after photon versus proton radiotherapy. Study findings and constraints: Only patients who died were analyzed for survival; proton advantage is unproven. Oligoclonal CD8+ Temra expansion after nadir drove photon patients' diversity drop. Larger post-nadir TCR diversity loss correlated inversely with survival in deceased patients. Relative stability marked proton patients; photon patients lost diversity and naive cells.

TCRdb's copy holds only in-frame clones and misses some; the assay was immunoSEQ multiplex PCR. The sample shows roughly 17,000 clones, 92% of them seen only once. Germline V gives CDR1 SNHLY, CDR2 FYNNEI. V shed 2 bases and J shed 5 bases, with 15 bases lying between them. The CDR3 spans 16 residues. This sample comprised peripheral blood, obtained from a patient treated with photon-based radiotherapy. V and J are TRBV2 and TRBJ2-2; a possible D gene is TRBD2 (5 bases). The source of this sequence is a woman between 40 and 55 years old with cholangiocarcinoma. CDR3 coding DNA: TGTGCCAGCAGTGAAACCGGGAAAATCGGAACCGGGGAGCTGTTTTTT. Translated, it gives CASSETGKIGTGELFF.